The entry below gives a single TCR beta chain sequence along with its context. Its antigen is not identified. This entry comes from a study of graft-versus-host responses after intestinal transplantation. Background on the study: Transplants were multivisceral, liver-intestinal, or isolated intestinal. Each patient got anti-thymocyte globulin induction, then tacrolimus and steroids for around three years.

The table came from immunoSEQ multiplex PCR; TCRdb's copy has only in-frame clones and leaves some out. Among 60,000 to 90,000 clones listed, around 90% were seen once. Regarding the study as a whole: Recipient marrow held GvH clones, some first seen in ileum or blood.

The clonotype originates from a human donor who received an intestinal transplant. The sequenced sample was unstimulated CD8+ T cells sorted from spleen or lymph node cells, obtained before intestinal transplant.

In DNA, the CDR3 is TGTGCCAGCAGCCCCGGGACTAGCTTCTACGAGCAGTACTTC. This sequence encodes CASSPGTSFYEQYF. The chain joins TRBV6-6 to TRBJ2-7, with TRBD2 matching over 9 bases. Germline loops: CDR1 MNHNY, CDR2 SVGAGI (reference sequence). Losses at the gene ends were 6 bases for V and 3 bases for J; bases not matched to a gene: 6. The length of the CDR3 is 14 residues.